The 25 T cell receptor beta chains in this list originate from one sample, sequenced in a study of identical twins. TCRdb reprocessed the 5' RACE reads with MiXCR, giving one entry per CDR3 protein. Among some 320,000 distinct CDR3 sequences, more than 9% were seen once, and the ten largest hold approximately 7.6%. The same specimen was also included in a second study, on yellow fever vaccine responses in identical twins.

The sequenced sample was CD8+ T cells sorted from blood. The receptors shown here come from a young woman in good health.

The V gene is TRBV6-1, the J gene TRBJ1-3; TRBD1 agrees at 8 bases. This CDR3 spans 14 amino acids. Trimming at V came to 7 bases and at J to 4 bases, leaving 6 bases not matched to a gene. Germline CDR1 is MNHNS and CDR2 is SASEGT. The CDR3 coding sequence is TGTGCCAGCACGCCAGGGGGCCGCGGAAACACCATATATTTT. Protein sequence: CASTPGGRGNTIYF.

The J gene is TRBJ1-5, the V gene TRBV19; D is unclear. Germline assignment: CDR1 LNHDA and CDR2 SQIVND (reference sequence). Trimming left V 3 bases short and J 5 bases short, with 17 bases between. The CDR3 is 16 amino acids. The CDR3 bases are TGTGCCAGTAGTATTCTTTTCACGTCAGAAGATCAGCCCCAGCATTTT. As protein: CASSILFTSEDQPQHF.

This clonotype has ten or more counts. The chain combines TRBV15 with TRBJ1-6; D uncertain. Germline assignment: CDR1 LNHNV and CDR2 YYDKDF (reference sequence). The CDR3 sequence is 15 residues long. Trimming took off 1 base at V and 9 bases at J, with 13 bases between the two ends. CDR3 nucleotides: TGTGCCACCAGCAGAGCTCCCGGGGATGTTTCACCCCTCCACTTT. It translates to CATSRAPGDVSPLHF.

The V call is TRBV6-5, the J call TRBJ1-2; 7 positions match TRBD1. Germline V gene lookup returns CDR1 MNHEY and CDR2 SVGAGI. Losses at the gene ends were 6 bases for V and 4 bases for J; bases not matched to a gene: 14. This CDR3 has 16 residues. CDR3 region: CASSSPFTGALYGYTF. CDR3 nucleotides: TGTGCCAGCAGCTCACCTTTTACAGGGGCCCTCTATGGCTACACCTTC.

The sample holds many counts of this clonotype. J is TRBJ2-7 and V is TRBV5-1; 8 bases line up with TRBD1. The CDR3 is 15 residues long. Germline trimming cut 4 bases from V and 2 bases from J; bases unmatched to any gene: 8. Germline CDR1 and CDR2: SGHRS and YFSETQ. Written as DNA, the CDR3 is TGCGCCAGCAGCACTGACAGGGGCCCGGCCTACGAGCAGTACTTC. Translated: CASSTDRGPAYEQYF.

This clonotype was seen at least ten times. The V and J genes are TRBV24-1 and TRBJ2-1; TRBD1 aligns across 7 bases. After removal of 4 bases from V and 7 bases from J, the junction contained 6 bases not matched to a gene. CDR3 length equals 14 residues. Germline V gene lookup returns CDR1 KGHDR and CDR2 SFDVKD. CDR3 region: CATSDPDRENEQFF. The CDR3 DNA sequence: TGTGCCACCAGTGACCCTGACAGGGAAAATGAGCAGTTCTTC.

The chain links TRBV28 to TRBJ1-1, with 9 bases identical to TRBD1. Germline CDR1 and CDR2: MDHEN and SYDVKM. The CDR3 extends over 14 amino acids. Trimming removed 3 bases from V and 5 bases from J; junction bases left unmatched: 4. The CDR3: CASSLSTGGTEAFF. CDR3 nucleotides: TGTGCCAGCAGTTTGTCGACAGGGGGGACTGAAGCTTTCTTT.

This clonotype was recorded at least ten times. The chain recombines TRBV6-2 or TRBV6-3 with TRBJ2-3, with D perhaps being TRBD1 or TRBD2 (5 bases each). Germline values: CDR1 MNHEY, CDR2 SVGEGT. CDR3 size: 14 residues. Trimming removed 6 bases at V and 0 bases at J, with 10 bases between. CDR3 residues: CASSPGASTDTQYF. CDR3 bases: TGTGCCAGCAGCCCCGGGGCTAGCACAGATACGCAGTATTTT.

The chain has TRBV5-1 and TRBJ2-5; D is possibly TRBD2 (5 bases). This CDR3 has 15 amino acids. CDR1 is SGHRS and CDR2 is YFSETQ in the germline V gene. V lost 0 bases and J lost 4, with 13 bases in between. The CDR3 is CASSLAPGAGETQYF. The CDR3 coding sequence is TGCGCCAGCAGCTTGGCCCCAGGCGCGGGAGAGACCCAGTACTTC. Full variable domain (remainder filled in from reference TRBV5-1 and TRBJ2-5): KAGVTQTPRYLIKTRGQQVTLSCSPISGHRSVSWYQQTPGQGLQFLFEYFSETQRNKGNFPGRFSGRQFSNSRSEMNVSTLELGDSALYLCASSLAPGAGETQYFGPGTRLLVL.

The V gene is TRBV5-4, the J gene TRBJ2-2; no clear D gene. The germline gives CDR1 SGHNT, CDR2 YYREEE (reference sequence). V lost 1 base and J 7 bases, leaving 17 bases between the germline ends. CDR3 length equals 16 residues. The CDR3 sequence: CASSLSGSALGGELFF. The CDR3 DNA follows: TGTGCCAGCAGCTTGAGTGGGTCTGCTTTAGGCGGGGAGCTGTTTTTT.

The sample holds a few counts of this clonotype. The J gene is TRBJ2-1, the V gene TRBV27; D ambiguous. Germline lookup yields CDR1 MNHEY and CDR2 SMNVEV (reference sequence). The CDR3 spans 13 residues. V gave up 10 bases and J gave up 2 bases, with 12 bases separating them. The CDR3 DNA follows: TGTGCCACGGCTAGGAAAACCTACAATGAGCAGTTCTTC. As protein: CATARKTYNEQFF.

This clonotype showed up many times. V gene TRBV15 combines with J gene TRBJ2-7; tentative D call: TRBD2 (5 bases). V lost 1 base and J 7 bases, leaving 5 bases between the germline ends. Germline V lookup: CDR1 LNHNV, CDR2 YYDKDF (reference sequence). The CDR3 totals 11 residues. The CDR3 protein is CATSRGGEQYF. Written as DNA, the CDR3 is TGTGCCACCAGCAGAGGAGGGGAGCAGTACTTC.

The rearrangement links TRBV7-8 to TRBJ2-7; D is perhaps TRBD2 (6 bases). The CDR3 totals 14 residues. Germline CDR1 SGHVS, CDR2 FQNEAQ. Trimming stripped 0 bases from V and 3 bases from J, with 9 bases between. CDR3 nucleotide sequence: TGTGCCAGCAGCTTAGCACGGGAGCTCTACGAGCAGTACTTC. Translation gives CASSLARELYEQYF.

This clonotype appeared a few times. The chain recombines TRBV12-3 or TRBV12-4 with TRBJ1-5, with TRBD1 identical over 8 bases. The ends lost 6 bases at V and 3 bases at J; junction bases unmatched: 10. CDR3 length: 16 residues. The CDR3 nucleotides read TGTGCCAGCAGCTCCGGGACAGGCCCATCCAATCAGCCCCAGCATTTT. The encoded protein is CASSSGTGPSNQPQHF.

This clonotype was counted a few times. This chain joins TRBV7-3 and TRBJ2-1; 12 bases agree with TRBD2. V lost 9 bases, J lost 9 bases, and 9 bases stayed unmatched. The CDR3 sequence is 14 residues long. Looked up from germline, CDR1 is SGHTA and CDR2 is FQGTGA. CDR3 in amino acids: CASSLAGGPIEQFF. CDR3 DNA: TGTGCCAGTTCTCTAGCGGGAGGGCCGATTGAGCAGTTCTTC.

The rearrangement links TRBV4-1 to TRBJ2-2; the D is unclear. Germline assignment: CDR1 MGHRA and CDR2 YSYEKL. This CDR3 is 11 amino acids long. The V end was cut by 6 bases, the J end by 7 bases, with 6 bases between. As DNA, the CDR3 is TGCGCCAGCAGAACGGGCGGGGAGCTGTTTTTT. It specifies CASRTGGELFF.

The genes are TRBV21-1 and TRBJ2-3. TRBV21-1 is given as a pseudogene. CDR3 length: 16 residues. The CDR3 loop reads CASSKGSKEWTDTQYF. The CDR3 coding sequence is TGTGCCAGCAGCAAAGGGAGTAAGGAGTGGACAGATACGCAGTATTTT.

The gene calls are TRBV7-8 and TRBJ2-7; D uncertain. The germline V gene has CDR1 SGHVS and CDR2 FQNEAQ. The CDR3 extends over 13 amino acids. Trimming stripped 3 bases from V and 2 bases from J, with 8 bases between. CDR3 in DNA: TGTGCCAGCAGCTTCGAGGCCCCCTACGAGCAGTACGTC. It is translated as CASSFEAPYEQYV.

This clonotype was seen a few times. The V gene is TRBV24-1, the J gene TRBJ2-5; D call uncertain. Germline CDR1 is KGHDR and CDR2 is SFDVKD. This CDR3 is 14 amino acids long. V lost 5 bases, J lost 3 bases, and 12 bases lay in between. The CDR3 DNA reads TGTGCCACCAGTGGGGGATCGCTAGAAGAGACCCAGTACTTC. Protein product: CATSGGSLEETQYF.

This sequence joins TRBV4-2 and TRBJ1-4, with no clear D. This CDR3 is 13 amino acids long. V lost 0 bases to trimming and J lost 6 bases, with 5 bases between them. Germline CDR1 reads LGHNA; CDR2 reads YNFKEQ. In DNA, the CDR3 is TGTGCCAGCAGCCAAGAGGTGGATGAAAAACTGTTTTTT. Translated, it gives CASSQEVDEKLFF.

The chain has TRBV11-3 and TRBJ2-7; tentative D call: TRBD2 (5 bases). V dropped 4 bases and J dropped 6 bases, with 10 bases sitting between them. This CDR3 has 12 residues. Germline V gene sequence: CDR1 SGHNT, CDR2 YENEEA. CDR3 sequence reads: CASSSSGLEQYF. CDR3 DNA sequence: TGTGCCAGCAGCTCCTCAGGACTCGAGCAGTACTTC.

In nucleotides, the CDR3 is TGCGCCAGCAGCATACGGGGGGGCCGGATCACCGGGGAGCTGTTTTTT. Encoded protein: CASSIRGGRITGELFF. The chain is built from TRBV5-1 and TRBJ2-2; 8 bases match TRBD2. CDR1 and CDR2 from the germline V gene are SGHRS and YFSETQ. V shed 4 bases, J shed 4 bases, and the junction held 9 bases outside the gene matches. The CDR3 has 16 residues.

This clonotype was seen more than once but under ten times. The V and J genes are TRBV7-8 and TRBJ2-3, with D maybe TRBD2 (5 bases). There are 15 residues in the CDR3. V was cut by 4 bases and J by 1 base, with 12 bases left in between. The V gene's germline CDR1 is SGHVS and CDR2 FQNEAQ. CDR3: CASSSRGGRTDTQYF. The CDR3 DNA reads as TGTGCCAGCAGCTCCCGCGGCGGGCGCACAGATACGCAGTATTTT. The entire variable domain, with the rest obtained from reference TRBV7-8 and TRBJ2-3, is as follows: GAGVSQSPRYKVAKRGQDVALRCDPISGHVSLFWYQQALGQGPEFLTYFQNEAQLDKSGLPSDRFFAERPEGSVSTLKIQRTQQEDSAVYLCASSSRGGRTDTQYFGPGTRLTVL.

This clonotype showed up just a few times. The chain joins TRBV7-9 to TRBJ2-1; TRBD1 is a possible D gene (6 bases). Trimming cost V 4 bases and J 6 bases, with 7 bases left between them. CDR1 SEHNR and CDR2 FQNEAQ come from the germline V gene (reference sequence). The CDR3 totals 12 residues. CDR3: CASSWDINEQFF. The CDR3 DNA reads TGTGCCAGCAGCTGGGACATCAATGAGCAGTTCTTC.

The chain links TRBV24-1 to TRBJ1-2; 11 nucleotides align to TRBD1. Germline-derived CDR1 and CDR2 are KGHDR and SFDVKD. V gave up 5 bases and J gave up 3 bases; unmatched junction bases: 7. The CDR3 totals 16 residues. In DNA form, the CDR3 reads TGTGCCACCAGTGGGACAGGGGGCAAGGGGGACTATGGCTACACCTTC. Protein sequence: CATSGTGGKGDYGYTF.